This TCR beta chain emerged from a study of T cell responses to AZD1222 COVID-19 vaccine (dated by TCRdb to the early 2020s). Background on the whole study: AZD1222 recipients given second doses at about 4 weeks or at about 12 weeks were pooled, since spike-specific TCR depth and breadth were not found to differ between the two schedules. A total of just over 230 trial participants underwent TCR sequencing, of whom around 210 had received two doses of AZD1222 and some 25 had received two doses of the MenACWY control vaccine. Trial participants were enrolled into age subgroups of 18-55, 56-69 and 70-plus years, which contained 148, 28 and 57 TCR-sequenced participants, respectively. Beyond this particular receptor, the publication reports: Most participants were white British and females outnumbered males, and the authors suggested that clonal diversity may have been underestimated. Only six or seven AZD1222 recipients were SARS-CoV-2 seropositive at baseline, limiting conclusions about previously exposed vaccinees. Epitopes outside the regions mutated in the B.1.351 and B.1.1.7 variants were reportedly recognized by nearly half of the unique spike-specific TCRs. Vaccine-associated CD4 TCRs spanned the whole spike protein, with dominant responses in regions 160-218 and 743-854. The 56-69-year group was small, and its depth increase did not reach significance, likely because of low power. No day 14 peak-response samples were available, so repertoires were characterized only after the peak T cell response. After two AZD1222 doses, both the breadth and the depth of spike-specific TCRs were significantly higher than at day 0 and than in MenACWY recipients.

What this sample's time point label stands for: baseline before first vaccination. Samples from vaccinated people were obtained from the UK trials COV001 and COV002, which included a single-blind randomized controlled phase 2/3 trial of AZD1222 (ChAdOx1 nCoV-19) in healthy adults. For TCRbeta chain sequencing, PBMC samples were collected from trial participants at day 0 and at day 28 after the second dose. The CDR3 regions of human TCRbeta chains were analyzed by immunosequencing. In the authors' own workflow: Repertoire TCRs were checked for matches against a reference library of SARS-CoV-2-specific TCRs that had been generated using the MIRA antigen-specificity platform. Breadth meant the fraction of unique TCRs that were SARS-CoV-2-associated, whereas depth meant the fraction of total T cells that were SARS-CoV-2-associated. Using the MIRA data, each spike-specific TCR was assigned both to the spike region to which the TCR was reactive and to a CD4 or CD8 class. Log10-transformed breadth and depth values were compared by one-way ANOVA with Sidak's multiple comparisons tests. TCRdb obtained this table from immuneACCESS and retained in-frame rearrangements with V and J assigned. These tables miss some clones; where compared with another copy, unresolved V genes account for less than half of the shortfall, and the remainder is unexplained. The V and J calls and the clone size are those of that table, but D and trimming were determined from the DNA. For this sample the table gives 85,000 to 110,000 clones, of which about 90% were detected only once. Jointly, the top ten make up about 5% of the sample.

A note on this clone: Its recognized antigen is unknown. Base qualities are not recorded, but no much larger clone differs from it by a single base.

Unmatched junction bases come to 2, with V trimmed by 6 bases and J by 0 bases. The CDR1 and CDR2 encoded by the germline V gene are MNHEY and SVGAGI. The CDR3 contains 14 residues, cysteine and phenylalanine counted. Only the CDR3 portion is preserved as DNA: 42 bases, with reading frame beginning at the first base. The clonotype originates from an adult in good health. The sequences come from peripheral blood, collected on day 0 of AZD1222 vaccination. In this chain, TRBV6-5 is recombined with TRBJ2-1; the central 7 bases match TRBD1. The CDR3: CASSRDSSYNEQFF. In nucleotide form, the sequence is TGTGCCAGCAGCCGGGACAGCTCCTACAATGAGCAGTTCTTC.